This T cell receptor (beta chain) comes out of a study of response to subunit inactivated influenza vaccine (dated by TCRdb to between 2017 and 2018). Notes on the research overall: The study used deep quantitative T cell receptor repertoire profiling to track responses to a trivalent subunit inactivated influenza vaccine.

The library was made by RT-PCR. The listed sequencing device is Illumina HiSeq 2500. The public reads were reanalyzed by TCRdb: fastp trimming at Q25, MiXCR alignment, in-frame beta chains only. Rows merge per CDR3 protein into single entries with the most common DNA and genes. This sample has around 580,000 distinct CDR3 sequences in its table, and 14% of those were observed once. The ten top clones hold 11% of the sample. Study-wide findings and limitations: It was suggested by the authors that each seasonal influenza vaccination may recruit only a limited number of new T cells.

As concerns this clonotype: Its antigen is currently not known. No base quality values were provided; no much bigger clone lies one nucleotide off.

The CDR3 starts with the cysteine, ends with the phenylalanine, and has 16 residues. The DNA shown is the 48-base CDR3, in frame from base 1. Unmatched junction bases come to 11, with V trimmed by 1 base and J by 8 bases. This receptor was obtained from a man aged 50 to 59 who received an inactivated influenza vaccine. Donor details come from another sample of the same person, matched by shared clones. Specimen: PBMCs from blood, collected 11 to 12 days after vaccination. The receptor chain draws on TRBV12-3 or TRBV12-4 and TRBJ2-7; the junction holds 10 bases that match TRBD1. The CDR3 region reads CASSLVGQGTRLQQYF. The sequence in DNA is TGTGCCAGCAGTTTAGTGGGACAGGGGACTAGACTCCAGCAGTACTTC.